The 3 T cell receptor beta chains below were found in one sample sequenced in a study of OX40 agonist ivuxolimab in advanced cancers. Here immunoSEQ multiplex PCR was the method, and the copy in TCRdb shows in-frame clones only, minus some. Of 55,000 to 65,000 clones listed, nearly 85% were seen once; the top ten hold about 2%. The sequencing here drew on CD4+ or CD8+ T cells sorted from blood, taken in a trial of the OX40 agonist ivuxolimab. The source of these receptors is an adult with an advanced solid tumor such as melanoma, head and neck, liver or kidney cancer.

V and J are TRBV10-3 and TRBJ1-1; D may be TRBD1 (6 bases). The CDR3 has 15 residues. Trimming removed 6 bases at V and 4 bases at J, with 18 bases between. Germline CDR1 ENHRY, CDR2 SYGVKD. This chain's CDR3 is CAISRQVVSSTEAFF. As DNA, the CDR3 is TGTGCCATCAGCCGACAGGTTGTATCAAGCACTGAAGCTTTCTTT.

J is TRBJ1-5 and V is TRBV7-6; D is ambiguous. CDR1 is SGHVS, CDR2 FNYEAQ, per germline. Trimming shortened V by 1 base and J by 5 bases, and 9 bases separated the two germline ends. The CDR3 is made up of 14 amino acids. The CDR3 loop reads CASSLGGGDQPQHF. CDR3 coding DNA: TGTGCCAGCAGCTTAGGTGGCGGGGATCAGCCCCAGCATTTT.

The CDR3 is CASSDSLEGPNQPQHF. CDR3 in DNA: TGTGCCAGCAGTGACTCGTTGGAAGGGCCCAATCAGCCCCAGCATTTT. The J gene is TRBJ1-5, the V gene TRBV6-4; no firm D call. Looked up from germline, CDR1 is MRHNA and CDR2 is SNTAGT. The CDR3 totals 16 residues. The V and J ends lost 0 bases and 3 bases respectively, with 12 bases between them.